The clone carrying this TCR beta chain was observed a single time. The sample belongs to a study of regulatory T cells in long-lasting Graves disease. Stated time point: newly diagnosed GD, antithyroid drugs for less than 3 months. PBMC-extracted RNA yielded the TCR library. Arm-PCR of CDR3 regions and iRepertoire HTBI primers were the basis on which TCR beta libraries were built. From the multiplex PCR reads, TCRdb called clonotypes with MiXCR, one entry per CDR3 protein. This table holds around 450,000 distinct CDR3 sequences, under 15% found once. Separately, the same data were catalogued under a study of T cells in Graves' hyperthyroidism and ophthalmopathy. That source adds: Recently diagnosed hyperthyroidism of less than 2 months' duration affected patients aged 18 to 65.

The sequence was obtained from a woman aged 25 to 45 with Graves disease. The material sequenced was peripheral blood mononuclear cells (PBMCs), taken at new diagnosis, from a patient treated with antithyroid drugs.

The CDR3 region has the DNA TGTGCCAGTAAAGATGGGGCAGGGGAGTGGTATGGCTACACCTTC. This sequence encodes CASKDGAGEWYGYTF. The V gene is TRBV19, the J gene TRBJ1-2; weak D call: TRBD1 (6 bases). CDR1 and CDR2 from the germline V gene are LNHDA and SQIVND (reference sequence). This CDR3 contains 15 residues. Trimming cost V 7 bases and J 5 bases, with 20 bases left between them.